A single sample is the source of the 25 T cell receptor beta chains below, sequenced in a study of blood T cell repertoires in COVID-19. Profiled with immunoSEQ multiplex PCR; TCRdb holds only in-frame clones, not every one. Counted here are tens of thousands of clones, around 90% occurring once; the ten biggest clones make up about 4.8%. The sample taken for sequencing was peripheral blood. The source of these receptors is a man aged 55 to 70 with COVID-19, enrolled during active disease.

CDR3 nucleotides: TGTGCCAGCAGTGAGGGGGGACTAGCGGGAGGCACGAAGCAGTTCTTC. This sequence encodes CASSEGGLAGGTKQFF. J is TRBJ2-1 and V is TRBV25-1; 15 bases fit TRBD2. CDR1 and CDR2 from the germline V gene are MGHDK and SYGVNS. This CDR3 region has 16 residues. V dropped 3 bases and J dropped 11; count of bases not matched to a gene: 8.

This chain's CDR3 is CASSLAVGQGAHEQYF. The CDR3 DNA sequence: TGCGCCAGCAGCTTGGCAGTGGGACAGGGGGCCCACGAGCAGTACTTC. This chain uses TRBV5-1 with TRBJ2-7; 12 bases map to TRBD1. Looked up from germline, CDR1 is SGHRS and CDR2 is YFSETQ. V shed 0 bases, J shed 5 bases, and the junction held 6 bases outside the gene matches. This CDR3 comprises 16 residues.

This chain joins TRBV27 and TRBJ1-6; no reliable D call. Germline V gene data show CDR1 as MNHEY and CDR2 as SMNVEV (reference sequence). V was clipped by 6 bases and J by 0 bases, with 9 bases between them. This CDR3 has 15 amino acids. The CDR3 DNA reads as TGTGCCAGCAGGCCGACAAACTCCTATAATTCACCCCTCCACTTT. This sequence encodes CASRPTNSYNSPLHF.

This clone was picked up a small number of times. The chain links TRBV21-1 to TRBJ2-7; no check of the table's D call, TRBD2, against the DNA was made. TRBV21-1 is classified as a pseudogene. CDR3 length: 16 amino acids. The CDR3 is CASRTVDSGLSYEQYF. CDR3 bases: TGTGCCAGCAGAACGGTGGATAGCGGGCTATCCTACGAGCAGTACTTC.

This rearrangement joins TRBV6-2 or TRBV6-3 to TRBJ2-3; D remains unclear. Germline loops: CDR1 MNHEY, CDR2 SVGEGT. The CDR3 spans 12 residues. The ends were cut back, 1 base at V and 5 bases at J, with 4 bases in the middle. The CDR3 bases are TGTGCCAGCAGTTACTTGAGAGATACGCAGTATTTT. Amino acids: CASSYLRDTQYF.

The chain's CDR3 is CASSLAPYRNEQFF. DNA of the CDR3: TGCGCCAGCAGCTTGGCTCCCTACCGCAATGAGCAGTTCTTC. V is TRBV5-1 and J is TRBJ2-1, with D unresolved. V gave up 0 bases and J gave up 6 bases, with 10 bases separating them. The CDR3 has 14 residues. The germline V gene has CDR1 SGHRS and CDR2 YFSETQ.

This clone was observed a single time. The chain recombines TRBV6-6 with TRBJ2-2; 7 bases are a match to TRBD2. V trimming: 2 bases; J trimming: 6 bases; junction bases outside the gene matches: 3. In germline, CDR1 is MNHNY, CDR2 SVGAGI (reference sequence). The CDR3 consists of 14 residues. The CDR3 here is CASSYQLASGELFF. CDR3 nucleotide sequence: TGTGCCAGCAGTTACCAACTAGCGTCCGGGGAGCTGTTTTTT.

The chain carries TRBV7-2 and TRBJ1-3, with D tentatively TRBD1 (5 bases). The CDR3 spans 15 residues. Per the germline V gene, CDR1 is SGHTA and CDR2 is FQGNSA. Trimming cost V 1 base and J 2 bases, with 9 bases left between them. The CDR3 sequence: CASSLDTRAGNTIYF. The CDR3 DNA sequence: TGTGCCAGCAGCTTAGATACCAGGGCTGGAAACACCATATATTTT.

The V call is TRBV5-5, the J call TRBJ1-2; 9 bases line up with TRBD1. CDR3 length: 17 amino acids. J lost 4 bases, V lost 4 bases, and 14 bases had no gene match. From germline, CDR1 is SGHKS and CDR2 YYEKEE (reference sequence). CDR3 sequence: CASSKGQGSRGRYGYTF. The CDR3, as DNA: TGTGCCAGCAGCAAGGGACAGGGTAGTAGGGGTCGCTATGGCTACACCTTC. The variable domain in full, completed from reference TRBV5-5 and TRBJ1-2, reads DAGVTQSPTHLIKTRGQQVTLRCSPISGHKSVSWYQQVLGQGPQFIFQYYEKEERGRGNFPDRFSARQFPNYSSELNVNALLLGDSALYLCASSKGQGSRGRYGYTFGSGTRLTVV.

This sequence joins TRBV12-3 or TRBV12-4 and TRBJ2-5; no reliable D call. The CDR3 is 12 amino acids. The V and J ends lost 3 bases and 7 bases respectively, with 9 bases between them. The CDR3 bases are TGTGCCAGCAGTTTTACCCGAGGGACCCAGTACTTC. The encoded protein is CASSFTRGTQYF.

The J gene is TRBJ2-5, the V gene TRBV27; a weak D match, TRBD2 (6 bases). In germline, CDR1 is MNHEY, CDR2 SMNVEV (reference sequence). This CDR3 has 13 amino acids. The germline V and J ends were trimmed by 3 bases and 1 base, with 6 bases remaining between them. Here the CDR3 DNA reads TGTGCCAGCAGTTTGCGGGGCCAAGAGACCCAGTACTTC. This translates into CASSLRGQETQYF.

The rearrangement uses TRBV15 and TRBJ2-2, with 9 bases that match TRBD1. CDR3 length equals 14 residues. Germline values: CDR1 LNHNV, CDR2 YYDKDF (reference sequence). Unmatched junction bases numbered 4, after V lost 9 bases and J lost 2 bases. The CDR3 sequence is CATRTGVNTGELFF. The CDR3 region has the DNA TGTGCCACGCGGACAGGGGTCAACACCGGGGAGCTGTTTTTT.

This chain joins TRBV5-1 and TRBJ2-7; 10 bases are a match to TRBD1. Germline CDR1 SGHRS, CDR2 YFSETQ. V shed 3 bases, J shed 2 bases, and the junction held 5 bases outside the gene matches. This CDR3 contains 15 residues. CDR3 amino acids: CASSYDGTGAYEQYF. The CDR3 coding sequence is TGCGCCAGCAGCTACGACGGGACAGGGGCCTACGAGCAGTACTTC. Filled out from reference TRBV5-1 and TRBJ2-7, the complete variable domain reads KAGVTQTPRYLIKTRGQQVTLSCSPISGHRSVSWYQQTPGQGLQFLFEYFSETQRNKGNFPGRFSGRQFSNSRSEMNVSTLELGDSALYLCASSYDGTGAYEQYFGPGTRLTVT.

V gene TRBV7-2 combines with J gene TRBJ1-2, with 12 bases identical to TRBD1. Germline lookup yields CDR1 SGHTA and CDR2 FQGNSA. The CDR3 extends over 15 amino acids. V lost 3 bases to trimming and J lost 8 bases; unmatched junction nucleotides: 7. CDR3 nucleotide sequence: TGTGCCAGCAGCTTGGGGACAGGGGGCCTTCGAGGCTACACCTTC. This sequence encodes CASSLGTGGLRGYTF.

This chain connects TRBV11-2 to TRBJ2-1; 9 bases are a match to TRBD1. The germline V gene has CDR1 SGHAT and CDR2 FQNNGV. The CDR3 has 16 residues. Trimming removed 0 bases from V and 5 bases from J; junction bases left unmatched: 5. The CDR3 sequence: CASSLDGQGTNNEQFF. CDR3 sequence (DNA): TGTGCCAGCAGCTTAGATGGACAGGGGACCAACAATGAGCAGTTCTTC.

V is TRBV7-2 and J is TRBJ1-1; D is uncertain. Germline assignment: CDR1 SGHTA and CDR2 FQGNSA. The CDR3 has 15 amino acids. With 2 bases removed from V and 8 bases from J, the gap between germline ends came to 18 bases. CDR3 sequence: CASSLLRGGTWEAFF. The CDR3 DNA is TGTGCCAGCAGCTTATTGCGGGGTGGAACCTGGGAAGCTTTCTTT.

J is TRBJ2-7 and V is TRBV3-1 (or the pseudogene TRBV3-2); 7 bases map to TRBD2. Germline trimming cut 4 bases from V and 9 bases from J; bases unmatched to any gene: 9. The germline gives CDR1 LGHDT, CDR2 YNNKEL (reference sequence). CDR3 size: 13 residues. CDR3 region: CASSPTLGGVQYF. In DNA form, the CDR3 reads TGTGCCAGCAGCCCTACCCTGGGAGGGGTGCAGTACTTC.

The chain couples TRBV30 to TRBJ2-4, with a possible D match to TRBD2 (7 bases). Germline V gene data show CDR1 as GTSNPN and CDR2 as SVGIG (reference sequence). Trimming cost V 8 bases and J 8 bases, with 19 bases left between them. The CDR3 is 13 amino acids. In nucleotides, the CDR3 is TGTGCCATTGAATGGGGGGGCTGGGACATTCAGTACTTC. Translated, it gives CAIEWGGWDIQYF.

The V call is TRBV18, the J call TRBJ1-1; 8 bases match TRBD1. This CDR3 has 16 residues. J lost 1 base, V lost 4 bases, and 8 bases had no gene match. CDR1 is KGHSH and CDR2 is LQKENI in the germline V gene. The CDR3 sequence is CASSLQRTGSNTEAFF. The CDR3 coding sequence is TGTGCCAGCTCACTCCAGAGGACAGGGTCGAACACTGAAGCTTTCTTT. Filled out from reference TRBV18 and TRBJ1-1, the complete variable domain reads NAGVMQNPRHLVRRRGQEARLRCSPMKGHSHVYWYRQLPEEGLKFMVYLQKENIIDESGMPKERFSAEFPKEGPSILRIQQVVRGDSAAYFCASSLQRTGSNTEAFFGQGTRLTVV.

The gene calls are TRBV9 and TRBJ2-2; TRBD2 matches at 7 bases. The CDR3 is 12 residues long. Per the germline V gene, CDR1 is SGDLS and CDR2 is YYNGEE. The trim removed 7 bases at V and 3 bases at J, leaving 0 bases unmatched. CDR3 region: CASRGDTGELFF. The DNA of the CDR3 is TGTGCCAGCCGGGGGGACACCGGGGAGCTGTTTTTT.

In DNA form, the CDR3 reads TGTGCCAGCAGTTTCAGCGGGAGATCAATAAATGAGCAGTTCTTC. It yields the protein CASSFSGRSINEQFF. The V gene is TRBV27, the J gene TRBJ2-1, with 8 bases matching TRBD2. Unmatched junction bases numbered 8, after V lost 3 bases and J lost 7 bases. The CDR3 has 15 residues. Germline loops: CDR1 MNHEY, CDR2 SMNVEV (reference sequence).

In DNA, the CDR3 is TGCGCCAGCAGCGAACTAGCGGGAGCTGACGAGCAGTACTTC. As protein: CASSELAGADEQYF. The chain carries TRBV5-1 and TRBJ2-7, with 11 bases aligning to TRBD2. CDR3 length: 14 amino acids. Germline lookup yields CDR1 SGHRS and CDR2 YFSETQ. The trim removed 4 bases at V and 5 bases at J, leaving 5 bases unmatched.

Here the CDR3 DNA reads TGCAGCGTTGTGGTCAGGGGGTTAACTGGGGCCAACGTCCTGACTTTC. Its translation: CSVVVRGLTGANVLTF. V gene TRBV29-1 combines with J gene TRBJ2-6; 7 positions match TRBD1. Looked up from germline, CDR1 is SQVTM and CDR2 is ANQGSEA. Trimming removed 4 bases from V and 2 bases from J; junction bases left unmatched: 8. This CDR3 is built from 16 residues. Variable domain in full (rest from reference TRBV29-1 and TRBJ2-6): SAVISQKPSRDICQRGTSLTIQCQVDSQVTMMFWYRQQPGQSLTLIATANQGSEATYESGFVIDKFPISRPNLTFSTLTVSNMSPEDSSIYLCSVVVRGLTGANVLTFGAGSRLTVL.

The CDR3 nucleotides read TGTGCCAGCAGTCCGCGTGCAACTAATGAAAAACTGTTTTTT. It encodes CASSPRATNEKLFF. The V and J genes are TRBV27 and TRBJ1-4; D is unclear. CDR1 and CDR2 (germline): MNHEY, SMNVEV (reference sequence). The V gene lost 5 bases and the J gene lost 0 bases, with 7 bases spanning the gap. This CDR3 has 14 amino acids.

This chain uses TRBV6-5 with TRBJ2-3; 9 nucleotides match TRBD2. This CDR3 contains 16 residues. V lost 2 bases, J lost 2 bases, and 5 bases stayed unmatched. Per germline, CDR1 MNHEY and CDR2 SVGAGI. CDR3 protein: CASSYDVAGATDTQYF. The CDR3 region has the DNA TGTGCCAGCAGTTACGACGTAGCGGGGGCCACAGATACGCAGTATTTT.